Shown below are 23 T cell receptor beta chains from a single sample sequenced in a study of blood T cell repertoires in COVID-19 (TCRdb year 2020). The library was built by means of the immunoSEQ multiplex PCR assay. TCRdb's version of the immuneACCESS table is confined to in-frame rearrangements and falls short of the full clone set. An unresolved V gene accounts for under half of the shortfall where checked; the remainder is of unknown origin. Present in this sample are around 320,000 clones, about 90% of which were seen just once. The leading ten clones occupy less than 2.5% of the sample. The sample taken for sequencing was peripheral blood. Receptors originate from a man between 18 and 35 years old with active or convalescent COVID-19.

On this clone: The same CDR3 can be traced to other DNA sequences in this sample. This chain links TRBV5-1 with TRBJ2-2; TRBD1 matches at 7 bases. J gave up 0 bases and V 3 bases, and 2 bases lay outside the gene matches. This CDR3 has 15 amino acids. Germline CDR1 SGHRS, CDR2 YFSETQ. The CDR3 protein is CASSSGTANTGELFF. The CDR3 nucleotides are TGCGCCAGCAGCTCCGGGACAGCGAACACCGGGGAGCTGTTTTTT.

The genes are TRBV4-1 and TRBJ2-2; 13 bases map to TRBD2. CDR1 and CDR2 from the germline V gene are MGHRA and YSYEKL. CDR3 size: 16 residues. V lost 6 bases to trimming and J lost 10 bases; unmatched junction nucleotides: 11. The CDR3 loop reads CASRQRLAGGVEELFF. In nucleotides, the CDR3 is TGCGCCAGCAGACAAAGACTAGCGGGGGGTGTTGAGGAGCTGTTTTTT.

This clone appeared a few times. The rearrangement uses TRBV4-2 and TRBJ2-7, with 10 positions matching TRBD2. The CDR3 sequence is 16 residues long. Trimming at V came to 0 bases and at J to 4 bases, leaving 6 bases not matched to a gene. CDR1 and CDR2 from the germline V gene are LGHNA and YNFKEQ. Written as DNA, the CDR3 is TGTGCCAGCAGCCAAGAGGGAGCGGGAGGGCCTTACGAGCAGTACTTC. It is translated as CASSQEGAGGPYEQYF.

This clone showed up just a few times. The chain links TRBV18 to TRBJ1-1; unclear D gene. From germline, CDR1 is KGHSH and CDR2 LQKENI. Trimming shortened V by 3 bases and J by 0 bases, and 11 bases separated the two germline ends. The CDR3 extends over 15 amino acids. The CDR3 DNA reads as TGTGCCAGCTCACCGCGGCAAACCTTGAACACTGAAGCTTTCTTT. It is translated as CASSPRQTLNTEAFF.

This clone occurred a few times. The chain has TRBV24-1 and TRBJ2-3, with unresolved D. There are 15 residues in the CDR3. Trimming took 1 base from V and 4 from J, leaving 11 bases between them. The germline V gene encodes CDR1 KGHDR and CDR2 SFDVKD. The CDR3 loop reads CATSDLASRSDTQYF. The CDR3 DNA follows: TGTGCCACCAGTGATTTAGCGTCTCGGTCAGATACGCAGTATTTT.

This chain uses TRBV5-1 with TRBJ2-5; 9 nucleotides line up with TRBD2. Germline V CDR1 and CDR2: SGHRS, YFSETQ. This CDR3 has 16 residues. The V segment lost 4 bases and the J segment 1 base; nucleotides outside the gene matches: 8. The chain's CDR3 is CASSPLVAGAQETQYF. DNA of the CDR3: TGCGCCAGCAGCCCTCTCGTAGCGGGGGCCCAAGAGACCCAGTACTTC.

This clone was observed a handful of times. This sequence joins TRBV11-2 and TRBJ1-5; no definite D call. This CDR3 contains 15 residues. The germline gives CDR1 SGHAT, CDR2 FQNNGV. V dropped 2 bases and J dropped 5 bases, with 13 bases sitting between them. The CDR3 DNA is TGTGCCAGCAGCTTAAATCGGGGTGGAGATCAGCCCCAGCATTTT. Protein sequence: CASSLNRGGDQPQHF.

CDR3 amino acids: CASNPGQGAFYEQYF. CDR3 coding DNA: TGCGCCAGCAACCCGGGACAGGGAGCTTTCTACGAGCAGTACTTC. The V and J genes are TRBV5-1 and TRBJ2-7; 9 bases are a match to TRBD1. Germline CDR1 is SGHRS and CDR2 is YFSETQ. The CDR3 extends over 15 amino acids. The ends lost 6 bases at V and 3 bases at J; junction bases unmatched: 10.

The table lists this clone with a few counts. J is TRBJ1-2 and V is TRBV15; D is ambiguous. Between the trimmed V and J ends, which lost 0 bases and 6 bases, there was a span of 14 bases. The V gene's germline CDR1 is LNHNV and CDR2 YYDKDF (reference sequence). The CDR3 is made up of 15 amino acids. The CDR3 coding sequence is TGTGCCACCAGCAGAGATCGCCCAGTGAGGAATGGCTACACCTTC. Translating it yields CATSRDRPVRNGYTF.

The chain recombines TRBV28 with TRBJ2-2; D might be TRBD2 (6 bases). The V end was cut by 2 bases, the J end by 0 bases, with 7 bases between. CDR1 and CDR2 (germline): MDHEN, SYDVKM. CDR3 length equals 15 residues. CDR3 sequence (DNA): TGTGCCAGCAGTTTAGGAGGGGCGAACACCGGGGAGCTGTTTTTT. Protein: CASSLGGANTGELFF.

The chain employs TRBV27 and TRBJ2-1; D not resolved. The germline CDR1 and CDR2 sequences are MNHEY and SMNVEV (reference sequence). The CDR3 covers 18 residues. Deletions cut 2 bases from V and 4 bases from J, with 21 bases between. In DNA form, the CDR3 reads TGTGCCAGCAGTTTAGTCCCAAAAGCGATTAGACCTTACAATGAGCAGTTCTTC. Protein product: CASSLVPKAIRPYNEQFF.

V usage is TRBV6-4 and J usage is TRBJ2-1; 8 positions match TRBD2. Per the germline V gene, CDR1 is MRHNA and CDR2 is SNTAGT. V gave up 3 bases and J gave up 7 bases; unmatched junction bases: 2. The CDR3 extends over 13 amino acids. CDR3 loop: CASSEAGENEQFF. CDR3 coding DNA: TGTGCCAGCAGTGAAGCGGGAGAAAATGAGCAGTTCTTC.

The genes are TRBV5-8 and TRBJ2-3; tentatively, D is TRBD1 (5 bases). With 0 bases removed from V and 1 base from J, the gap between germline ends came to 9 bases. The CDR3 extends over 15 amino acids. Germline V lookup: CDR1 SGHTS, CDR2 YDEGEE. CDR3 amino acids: CASSLVRVRTDTQYF. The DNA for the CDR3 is TGTGCCAGCAGCTTGGTCAGGGTGCGCACAGATACGCAGTATTTT.

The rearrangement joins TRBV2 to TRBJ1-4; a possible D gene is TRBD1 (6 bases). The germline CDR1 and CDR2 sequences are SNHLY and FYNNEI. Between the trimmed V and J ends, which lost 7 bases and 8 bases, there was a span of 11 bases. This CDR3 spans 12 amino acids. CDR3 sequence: CASTRGGEKLFF. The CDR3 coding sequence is TGTGCCAGCACCAGGGGTGGCGAAAAACTGTTTTTT.

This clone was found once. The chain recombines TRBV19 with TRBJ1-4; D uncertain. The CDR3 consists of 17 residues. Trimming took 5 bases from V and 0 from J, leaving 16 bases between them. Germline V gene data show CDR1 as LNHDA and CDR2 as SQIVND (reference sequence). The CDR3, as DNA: TGTGCCAGTAGTCCCCTCATTGGCTCCGCAACTAATGAAAAACTGTTTTTT. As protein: CASSPLIGSATNEKLFF.

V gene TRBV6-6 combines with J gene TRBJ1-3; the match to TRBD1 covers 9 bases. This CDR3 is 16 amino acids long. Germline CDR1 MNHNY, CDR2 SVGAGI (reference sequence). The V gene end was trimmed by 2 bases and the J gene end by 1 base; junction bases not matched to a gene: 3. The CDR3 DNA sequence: TGTGCCAGCAGTTACGGGACAGGGTCATCTGGAAACACCATATATTTT. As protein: CASSYGTGSSGNTIYF.

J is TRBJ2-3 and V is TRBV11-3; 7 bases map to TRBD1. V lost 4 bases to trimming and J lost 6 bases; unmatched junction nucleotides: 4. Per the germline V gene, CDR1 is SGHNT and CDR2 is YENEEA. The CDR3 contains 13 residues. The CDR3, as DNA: TGTGCCAGCAGCTGGACAGGATGGGATACGCAGTATTTT. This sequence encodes CASSWTGWDTQYF.

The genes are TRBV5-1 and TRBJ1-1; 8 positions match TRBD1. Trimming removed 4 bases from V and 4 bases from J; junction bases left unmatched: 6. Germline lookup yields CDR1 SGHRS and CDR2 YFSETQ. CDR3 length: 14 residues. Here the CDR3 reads CASSPGGLGTEAFF. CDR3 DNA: TGCGCCAGCAGCCCAGGGGGCTTGGGCACTGAAGCTTTCTTT. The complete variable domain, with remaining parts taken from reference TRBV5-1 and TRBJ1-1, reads KAGVTQTPRYLIKTRGQQVTLSCSPISGHRSVSWYQQTPGQGLQFLFEYFSETQRNKGNFPGRFSGRQFSNSRSEMNVSTLELGDSALYLCASSPGGLGTEAFFGQGTRLTVV.

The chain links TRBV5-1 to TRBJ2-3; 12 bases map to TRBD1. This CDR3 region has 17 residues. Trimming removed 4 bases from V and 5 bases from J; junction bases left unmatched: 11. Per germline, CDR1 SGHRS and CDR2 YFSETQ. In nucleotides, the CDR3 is TGCGCCAGCAGCCTCTACTCAGGGACAGGGGGCGTAGATACGCAGTATTTT. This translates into CASSLYSGTGGVDTQYF.

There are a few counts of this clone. The CDR3 DNA is TGTGCCAGCAGCCCAGACACAGATACGCAGTATTTT. This encodes CASSPDTDTQYF. V and J are TRBV5-4 and TRBJ2-3; D is uncertain. V lost 4 bases and J lost 2, with 5 bases in between. The germline gives CDR1 SGHNT, CDR2 YYREEE (reference sequence). The CDR3 covers 12 residues.

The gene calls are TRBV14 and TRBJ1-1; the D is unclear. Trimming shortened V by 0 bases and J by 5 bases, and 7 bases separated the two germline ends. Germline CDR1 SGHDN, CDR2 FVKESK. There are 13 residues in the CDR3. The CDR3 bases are TGTGCCAGCAGCCAAGACGGTGTTACTGAAGCTTTCTTT. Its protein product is CASSQDGVTEAFF.

CDR3 in DNA: TGTGCCAGTAGTTCCACAGCGGGAAACGAGCAGTACTTC. This sequence encodes CASSSTAGNEQYF. The genes are TRBV19 and TRBJ2-7; 7 bases match TRBD2. The CDR3 runs to 13 residues. CDR1 is LNHDA and CDR2 is SQIVND in the germline V gene (reference sequence). The trim removed 5 bases at V and 5 bases at J, leaving 6 bases unmatched.

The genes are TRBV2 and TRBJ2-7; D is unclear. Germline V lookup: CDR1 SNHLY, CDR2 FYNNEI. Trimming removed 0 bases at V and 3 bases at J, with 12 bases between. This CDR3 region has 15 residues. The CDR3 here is CASSEAPQDYYEQYF. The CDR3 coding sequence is TGTGCCAGCAGTGAAGCACCCCAGGATTACTACGAGCAGTACTTC.